This T cell receptor (beta chain) appears in the sequencing data of a study of neurological immune-mediated disorders. Regarding the study as a whole: Patients with HTLV-1-associated myelopathy had the highest level of TCR clonal expansion, whereas patients with multiple sclerosis had the lowest level, falling beneath the level found in healthy controls.

The germline gives CDR1 LGHNA, CDR2 YNFKEQ. V gave up 0 bases and J gave up 3 bases, with 8 bases separating them. The CDR3 consists of 14 residues. Synthesis of cDNA was performed by 5'RACE using 10-nucleotide random UMIs. Every sequencing run produced over 200 million TCR-beta sequences that came from 15-18 subjects. MiXCR was run by TCRdb on the 5' RACE reads, yielding one entry per CDR3 protein. Of under 40,000 distinct CDR3 sequences listed, roughly 7% were seen once; the top ten hold around 4%. From 2 million PBMCs stored at -80 C, the unsorted libraries were generated. This clonotype was found many times. Antigen specificity is unknown.

This receptor was identified in a middle-aged woman in good health. The chain carries TRBV4-2 and TRBJ2-5, with D hard to call. The sample taken for sequencing was PBMCs. CDR3 sequence reads: CASSQDGKKETQYF. The DNA of the CDR3 is TGTGCCAGCAGCCAAGATGGAAAGAAAGAGACCCAGTACTTC.